Listed here are 16 T cell receptor beta chains from one sample, sequenced in a study of T cell responses to AZD1222 COVID-19 vaccine. Sequencing was performed with immunoSEQ multiplex PCR; in TCRdb, only in-frame clones are kept and a portion is missing. The data contain some 150,000 clones, 85% to 95% of them singletons. The sequences come from peripheral blood, collected on day 0 of AZD1222 vaccination. Source of these receptors: an adult in good health.

Turning to this clone: At the DNA level, this CDR3 is encoded by other sequences in the same sample as well. J is TRBJ1-3 and V is TRBV5-1, with D possibly TRBD1 on 6 matching bases. The CDR3 consists of 14 residues. V lost 4 bases, J lost 2 bases, and 10 bases lay in between. Per germline, CDR1 SGHRS and CDR2 YFSETQ. The CDR3 nucleotides read TGCGCCAGCAGCCAAACAGGGACTGGAAACACCATATATTTT. This gives the protein CASSQTGTGNTIYF.

The genes are TRBV2 and TRBJ1-5, with a weak D call TRBD1 (5 bases). In germline, CDR1 is SNHLY, CDR2 FYNNEI. The length of the CDR3 is 14 residues. The ends were cut back, 6 bases at V and 0 bases at J, with 9 bases in the middle. CDR3 nucleotides: TGTGCCAGCAGGGACAAACTTAGCAATCAGCCCCAGCATTTT. Translation gives CASRDKLSNQPQHF.

The rearrangement joins TRBV7-3 to TRBJ2-3; 10 bases are a match to TRBD1. J lost 3 bases, V lost 5 bases, and 5 bases had no gene match. Germline CDR1 is SGHTA and CDR2 is FQGTGA. This CDR3 has 15 residues. The CDR3 DNA sequence: TGTGCCAGCAGCGCTCCGGGACAGGGGACAGATACGCAGTATTTT. Translated: CASSAPGQGTDTQYF.

V and J are TRBV2 and TRBJ1-3; 9 nucleotides agree with TRBD1. CDR1 and CDR2 from the germline V gene are SNHLY and FYNNEI. CDR3 length: 17 amino acids. V was clipped by 6 bases and J by 3 bases; unmatched bases: 12. CDR3 in amino acids: CASRKDPGQGFGNTIYF. In DNA, the CDR3 is TGTGCCAGCAGGAAAGATCCGGGACAGGGATTTGGAAACACCATATATTTT. The full variable domain, in which reference TRBV2 and TRBJ1-3 provide the parts outside the CDR3, is EPEVTQTPSHQVTQMGQEVILRCVPISNHLYFYWYRQILGQKVEFLVSFYNNEISEKSEIFDDQFSVERPDGSNFTLKIRSTKLEDSAMYFCASRKDPGQGFGNTIYFGEGSWLTVV.

This chain joins TRBV7-9 and TRBJ1-1; D is possibly TRBD1 (6 bases). Trimming took off 6 bases at V and 8 bases at J, with 13 bases between the two ends. Germline CDR1 and CDR2: SEHNR and FQNEAQ (reference sequence). The CDR3 covers 12 residues. The CDR3 loop reads CASRNIQGEAFF. DNA for the CDR3: TGTGCCAGCAGAAATATACAGGGAGAAGCTTTCTTT.

The chain combines TRBV2 with TRBJ1-2, with TRBD1 matching over 7 bases. The CDR3 extends over 13 amino acids. Germline CDR1 reads SNHLY; CDR2 reads FYNNEI. The V gene end was trimmed by 9 bases and the J gene end by 5 bases; junction bases not matched to a gene: 9. The CDR3 nucleotides read TGTGCCAGTACGACAGGGATTCCTTATGGCTACACCTTC. Its translation: CASTTGIPYGYTF. The full variable domain, completed using reference TRBV2 and TRBJ1-2, is EPEVTQTPSHQVTQMGQEVILRCVPISNHLYFYWYRQILGQKVEFLVSFYNNEISEKSEIFDDQFSVERPDGSNFTLKIRSTKLEDSAMYFCASTTGIPYGYTFGSGTRLTVV.

This chain connects TRBV19 to TRBJ1-6; the match to TRBD1 covers 7 bases. V shed 3 bases and J 5 bases; nucleotides not matched to a gene: 4. The CDR3 sequence is 15 residues long. Germline CDR1 reads LNHDA; CDR2 reads SQIVND (reference sequence). The CDR3 DNA is TGTGCCAGTAGTATTCTAGGGGGCGATAATTCACCCCTCCACTTT. This translates into CASSILGGDNSPLHF.

The V gene is TRBV7-6, the J gene TRBJ2-7; D perhaps matches TRBD2 (6 bases). CDR3 length: 15 amino acids. Germline V gives CDR1 SGHVS, CDR2 FNYEAQ. V was clipped by 0 bases and J by 3 bases, with 12 bases between them. The CDR3 DNA reads TGTGCCAGCAGCTTAGCGGGCGGGACTTACTACGAGCAGTACTTC. As protein: CASSLAGGTYYEQYF.

This chain connects TRBV18 to TRBJ1-4; no firm D call. The CDR3 is 14 amino acids. V dropped 0 bases and J dropped 5 bases, with 7 bases sitting between them. Germline V CDR1 and CDR2: KGHSH, LQKENI. The CDR3 bases are TGTGCCAGCTCACCACCAGGAGAGAATGAAAAACTGTTTTTT. Amino acid sequence: CASSPPGENEKLFF.

Concerning this clone itself: This sample also contains other DNA sequences that code for the same CDR3. This chain uses TRBV11-2 with TRBJ1-2, with 9 nucleotides matching TRBD1. V lost 5 bases, J lost 4 bases, and 2 bases stayed unmatched. Germline CDR1 SGHAT, CDR2 FQNNGV. This CDR3 spans 13 amino acids. CDR3 loop: CASSPDRGYGYTF. CDR3 sequence (DNA): TGTGCCAGCAGCCCGGACAGGGGCTATGGCTACACCTTC.

The chain carries TRBV19 and TRBJ1-6; 8 positions agree with TRBD1. Trimming removed 3 bases from V and 4 bases from J; junction bases left unmatched: 11. This CDR3 has 18 amino acids. CDR1 is LNHDA, CDR2 SQIVND, per germline (reference sequence). The CDR3 region is CASSISIPGTGYNSPLHF. The CDR3 coding sequence is TGTGCCAGTAGTATTTCCATCCCAGGGACAGGATATAATTCACCCCTCCACTTT.

The chain recombines TRBV24-1 with TRBJ2-2, with D possibly called TRBD1 or TRBD2 (6 bases each). This CDR3 has 17 amino acids. Trimming pared 4 bases from V and 5 bases from J, leaving 19 bases between. Germline-derived CDR1 and CDR2 are KGHDR and SFDVKD. This chain's CDR3 is CATSDPRTERGTGELFF. In DNA, the CDR3 is TGTGCCACCAGTGACCCAAGGACAGAACGGGGGACCGGGGAGCTGTTTTTT.

The chain recombines TRBV4-2 with TRBJ2-3, with 8 bases lining up with TRBD2. Germline V gene data show CDR1 as LGHNA and CDR2 as YNFKEQ. J gave up 4 bases and V 0 bases, and 9 bases lay outside the gene matches. The CDR3 is 17 amino acids. The CDR3 sequence is CASSQDLRSGGADTQYF. CDR3 sequence (DNA): TGTGCCAGCAGCCAAGATCTGAGGAGCGGGGGAGCAGATACGCAGTATTTT.

The J gene is TRBJ1-5, the V gene TRBV6-6; 7 positions match TRBD1. V was clipped by 0 bases and J by 3 bases; unmatched bases: 5. In germline, CDR1 is MNHNY, CDR2 SVGAGI (reference sequence). The CDR3 runs 16 residues. The CDR3 sequence: CASSYSGTDYNQPQHF. For the CDR3, the DNA is TGTGCCAGCAGTTACTCCGGGACAGATTACAATCAGCCCCAGCATTTT.

The V call is TRBV4-2, the J call TRBJ2-1, with D tentatively TRBD1 or TRBD2 (5 bases each). The CDR3 sequence is 15 residues long. CDR1 is LGHNA and CDR2 is YNFKEQ in the germline V gene. Trimming removed 0 bases at V and 9 bases at J, with 15 bases between. The CDR3 here is CASSQDGGDYAEQFF. The CDR3, as DNA: TGTGCCAGCAGCCAAGATGGGGGAGACTATGCTGAGCAGTTCTTC.

The CDR3 sequence: CASSLGLTGSQETQYF. The CDR3, as DNA: TGCGCCAGCAGCTTGGGGCTGACAGGGAGCCAAGAGACCCAGTACTTC. This chain joins TRBV5-1 and TRBJ2-5; 7 bases are shared with TRBD1. With 0 bases clipped from V and 1 base from J, the junction kept 6 bases outside the gene matches. CDR1 and CDR2 (germline): SGHRS, YFSETQ. This CDR3 is 16 amino acids long.